This T cell receptor beta chain was observed in a study of blood T cell repertoires in COVID-19. Looking at the study overall: Both acute and convalescent COVID-19 samples were obtained from the United States, Italy and Spain. T cells, B-cell-depleted T cells, or PBMCs provided the cDNA or gDNA that served as material.

Some clones are missing from TCRdb's copy, which holds only in-frame ones; the method was immunoSEQ multiplex PCR. The sample shows around 290,000 clones, 70% to 90% of them seen only once. Trimming took 1 base from V and 1 from J, leaving 6 bases between them. The length of the CDR3 is 14 residues. Germline-derived CDR1 and CDR2 are SGHVS and FQNEAQ. The clonotype was recovered from a woman aged 45-65 years who had recovered from COVID-19. The chain links TRBV7-8 to TRBJ2-3, with D uncertain. The sequencing sample was made of peripheral blood. In nucleotides, the CDR3 is TGTGCCAGCAGCTTAGATCGAGGCACAGATACGCAGTATTTT. Amino acid sequence: CASSLDRGTDTQYF.